The 12 T cell receptor beta chains reported below all come from one sample, sequenced in a study of STAT3 mutations in large granular lymphocyte leukemia. What these receptors recognize is not known. Whole-study results and caveats: At least one immunodominant TCR beta clonotype appeared in every T-cell large granular lymphocyte leukemia patient.

Assay used: immunoSEQ multiplex PCR; TCRdb lists only in-frame clones, some missing. The data hold about 10,000 clones, with around 59% observed a single time. Sequencing was carried out using peripheral blood mononuclear cells. The receptor set was obtained from a boy younger than 18 with T-cell large granular lymphocyte leukemia. Some clones in this sample may be carry-over from other donors' samples.

V is TRBV29-1 and J is TRBJ2-7; 9 positions agree with TRBD1. Trimming cost V 3 bases and J 4 bases; bases outside gene matches: 1. Germline V CDR1 and CDR2: SQVTM, ANQGSEA. The CDR3 is 12 residues long. This chain's CDR3 is CSVDGQGYEQYF. The CDR3 coding sequence is TGCAGCGTTGATGGACAGGGGTACGAGCAGTACTTC.

V usage is TRBV5-1 and J usage is TRBJ1-1; D possibly corresponds to TRBD1 (5 bases). There are 14 residues in the CDR3. Deletions cut 2 bases from V and 1 base from J, with 9 bases between. Germline lookup yields CDR1 SGHRS and CDR2 YFSETQ. The CDR3 here is CASSLNGQNTEAFF. The CDR3 DNA reads as TGCGCCAGCAGCTTAAACGGACAGAACACTGAAGCTTTCTTT.

The gene calls are TRBV7-9 and TRBJ1-2, with 8 nucleotides matching TRBD1. This CDR3 region has 16 residues. In germline, CDR1 is SEHNR, CDR2 FQNEAQ (reference sequence). J was trimmed by 3 bases and V by 4 bases; bases with no gene match: 10. The CDR3: CASSSINPTGDYGYTF. For the CDR3, the DNA is TGTGCCAGCAGCTCAATTAACCCGACAGGGGACTATGGCTACACCTTC.

This clone was recorded a few times. The rearrangement joins TRBV4-1 to TRBJ2-7, with 10 bases lining up with TRBD1. The germline gives CDR1 MGHRA, CDR2 YSYEKL. The CDR3 contains 14 residues. With 3 bases clipped from V and 2 bases from J, the junction kept 1 base outside the gene matches. DNA of the CDR3: TGCGCCAGCAGCCAGGGACAGGGGACCTACGAGCAGTACTTC. Amino acid sequence: CASSQGQGTYEQYF.

The chain uses TRBV6-6 and TRBJ2-3; no clear D. The germline V gene encodes CDR1 MNHNY and CDR2 SVGAGI (reference sequence). The V and J ends lost 5 bases and 1 base respectively, with 10 bases between them. This CDR3 comprises 14 residues. The CDR3 here is CASSLHDRTDTQYF. The CDR3 DNA sequence: TGTGCCAGCAGTCTCCACGACCGCACAGATACGCAGTATTTT.

The chain combines TRBV4-2 with TRBJ2-5, with no clear D. This CDR3 has 12 amino acids. The germline V gene has CDR1 LGHNA and CDR2 YNFKEQ. V was pared by 4 bases and J by 5 bases, with 8 bases between. CDR3 sequence (DNA): TGTGCCAGCAGCCCCGCTCCGGAGACCCAGTACTTC. It encodes CASSPAPETQYF.

This clone has more than one count but fewer than ten. The chain recombines TRBV10-3 with TRBJ1-1; D remains ambiguous. V was shortened by 7 bases and J by 1 base, with 13 bases between the two germline ends. The germline CDR1 and CDR2 sequences are ENHRY and SYGVKD. CDR3 size: 14 residues. The CDR3 sequence: CAIKADTTNTEAFF. CDR3 DNA sequence: TGTGCCATCAAGGCAGATACAACGAACACTGAAGCTTTCTTT.

A few counts support this clone. The chain carries TRBV18 and TRBJ2-5; 8 bases fit TRBD2. The CDR3 consists of 15 residues. Germline-derived CDR1 and CDR2 are KGHSH and LQKENI. The ends lost 4 bases at V and 3 bases at J; junction bases unmatched: 7. CDR3 in DNA: TGTGCCAGCTCACTCATCGGACTAGCCAAAGAGACCCAGTACTTC. It yields the protein CASSLIGLAKETQYF.

V is TRBV6-6 and J is TRBJ1-1; D is ambiguous. The CDR3 covers 13 residues. Germline V gives CDR1 MNHNY, CDR2 SVGAGI (reference sequence). V was shortened by 2 bases and J by 1 base, with 5 bases between the two germline ends. DNA for the CDR3: TGTGCCAGCAGTTACGGGGAGAACACTGAAGCTTTCTTT. Protein: CASSYGENTEAFF.

CDR3 DNA sequence: TGTGCCAGCAGCCGAGGGCCCTTCTATAATTCACCCCTCCACTTT. It is translated as CASSRGPFYNSPLHF. The chain carries TRBV7-8 and TRBJ1-6; no clear D gene. This CDR3 has 15 amino acids. Trimming shortened V by 5 bases and J by 3 bases, and 11 bases separated the two germline ends. The germline V gene encodes CDR1 SGHVS and CDR2 FQNEAQ.

Only one count was recorded for this clone. The chain uses TRBV7-9 and TRBJ2-7; 8 nucleotides match TRBD1. The CDR3 runs 18 residues. Per germline, CDR1 SEHNR and CDR2 FQNEAQ (reference sequence). After removal of 1 base from V and 3 bases from J, the junction contained 14 bases not matched to a gene. CDR3 region: CASSLGVRYGTGRYEQYF. The CDR3 region has the DNA TGTGCCAGCAGCTTAGGCGTCCGGTATGGGACAGGCCGCTACGAGCAGTACTTC.

This rearrangement joins TRBV7-9 to TRBJ1-1; D ambiguous. Germline lookup yields CDR1 SEHNR and CDR2 FQNEAQ (reference sequence). This CDR3 has 12 amino acids. The V gene lost 1 base and the J gene lost 8 bases, with 8 bases spanning the gap. The CDR3 nucleotides read TGTGCCAGCAGCTTAGGTTCAGAAGAAGCTTTCTTT. Amino acid sequence: CASSLGSEEAFF.